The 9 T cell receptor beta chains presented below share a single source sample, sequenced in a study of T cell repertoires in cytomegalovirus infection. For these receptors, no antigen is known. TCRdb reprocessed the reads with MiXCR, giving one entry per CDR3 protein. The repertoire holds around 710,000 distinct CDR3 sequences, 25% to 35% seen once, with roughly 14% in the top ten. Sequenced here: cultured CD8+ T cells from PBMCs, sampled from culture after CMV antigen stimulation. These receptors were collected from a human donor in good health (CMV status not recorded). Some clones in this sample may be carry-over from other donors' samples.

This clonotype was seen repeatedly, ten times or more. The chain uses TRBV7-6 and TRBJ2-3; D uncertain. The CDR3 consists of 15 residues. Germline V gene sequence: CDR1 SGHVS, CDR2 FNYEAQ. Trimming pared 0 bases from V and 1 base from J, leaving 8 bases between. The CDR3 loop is CASSLAGFRTDTQYF. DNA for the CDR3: TGTGCCAGCAGCTTAGCGGGGTTTCGCACAGATACGCAGTATTTT.

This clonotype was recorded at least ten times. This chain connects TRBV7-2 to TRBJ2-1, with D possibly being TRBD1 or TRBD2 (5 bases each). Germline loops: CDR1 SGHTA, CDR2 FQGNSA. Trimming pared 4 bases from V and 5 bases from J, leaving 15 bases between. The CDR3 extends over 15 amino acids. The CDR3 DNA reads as TGTGCCAGCAGCTCCGGAATTGGGACGGACAATGAGCAGTTCTTC. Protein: CASSSGIGTDNEQFF.

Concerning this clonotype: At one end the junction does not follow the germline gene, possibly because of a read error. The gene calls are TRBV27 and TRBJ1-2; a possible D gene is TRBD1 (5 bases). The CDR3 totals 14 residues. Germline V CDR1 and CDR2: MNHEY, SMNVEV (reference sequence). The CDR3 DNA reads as TGTGCCAGCAGCTTTGGGGGAGCTGGCTATGCCTACACCTTC. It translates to CASSFGGAGYAYTF.

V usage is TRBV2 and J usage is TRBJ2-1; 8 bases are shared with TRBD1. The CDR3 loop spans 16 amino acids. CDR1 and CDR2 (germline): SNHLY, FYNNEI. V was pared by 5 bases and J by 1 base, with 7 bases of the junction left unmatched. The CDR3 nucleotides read TGTGCCAGCAGTACGGACAGGGTCATTTCCTACAATGAGCAGTTCTTC. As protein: CASSTDRVISYNEQFF.

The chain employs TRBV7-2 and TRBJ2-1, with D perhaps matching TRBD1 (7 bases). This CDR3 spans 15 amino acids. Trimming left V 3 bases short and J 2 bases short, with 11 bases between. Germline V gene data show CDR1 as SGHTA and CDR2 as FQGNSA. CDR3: CASSLPGGTYNEQFF. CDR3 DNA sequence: TGTGCCAGCAGCTTGCCAGGGGGGACCTACAATGAGCAGTTCTTC.

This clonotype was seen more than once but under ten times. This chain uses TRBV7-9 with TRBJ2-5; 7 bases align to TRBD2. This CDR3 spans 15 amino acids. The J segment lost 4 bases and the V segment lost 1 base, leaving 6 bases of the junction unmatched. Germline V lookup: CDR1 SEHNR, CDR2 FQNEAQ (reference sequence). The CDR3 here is CASSLGLANLETQYF. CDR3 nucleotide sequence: TGTGCCAGCAGCTTAGGACTAGCCAACCTAGAGACCCAGTACTTC.

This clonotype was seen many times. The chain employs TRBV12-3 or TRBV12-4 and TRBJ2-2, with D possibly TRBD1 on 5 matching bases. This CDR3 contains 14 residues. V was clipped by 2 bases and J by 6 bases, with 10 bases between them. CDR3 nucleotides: TGTGCCAGCAGTTTAAGGGGTTTGGCCGGGGAGCTGTTTTTT. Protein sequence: CASSLRGLAGELFF.

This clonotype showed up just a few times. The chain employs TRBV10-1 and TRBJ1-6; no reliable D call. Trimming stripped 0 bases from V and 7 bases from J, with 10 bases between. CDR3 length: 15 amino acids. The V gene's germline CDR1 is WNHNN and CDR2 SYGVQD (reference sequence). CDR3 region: CASSESIRVNSPLHF. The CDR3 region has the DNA TGCGCCAGCAGTGAGTCAATTAGGGTGAATTCACCCCTCCACTTT.

CDR3 sequence: CASSYSGLGADTQYF. The DNA of the CDR3 is TGTGCCAGCAGTTACTCAGGACTAGGCGCAGATACGCAGTATTTT. The chain combines TRBV6-2 or TRBV6-3 with TRBJ2-3, with 7 bases matching TRBD2. V lost 0 bases to trimming and J lost 4 bases; unmatched junction nucleotides: 4. Germline V gene data show CDR1 as MNHEY and CDR2 as SVGEGT. The CDR3 runs 15 residues.